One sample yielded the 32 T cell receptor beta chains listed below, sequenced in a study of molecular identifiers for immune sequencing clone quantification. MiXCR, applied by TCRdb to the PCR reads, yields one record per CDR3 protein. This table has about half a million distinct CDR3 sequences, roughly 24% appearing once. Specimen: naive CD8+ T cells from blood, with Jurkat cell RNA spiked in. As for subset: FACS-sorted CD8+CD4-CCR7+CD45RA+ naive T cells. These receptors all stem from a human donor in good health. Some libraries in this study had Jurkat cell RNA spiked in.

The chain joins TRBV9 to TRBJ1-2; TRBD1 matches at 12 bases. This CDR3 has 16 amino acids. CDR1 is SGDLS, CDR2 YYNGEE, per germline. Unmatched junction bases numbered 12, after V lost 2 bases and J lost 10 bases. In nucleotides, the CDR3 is TGTGCCAGCAGCGTTTTCGAAGGGACAGGGGGCTCTGACTACACCTTC. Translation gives CASSVFEGTGGSDYTF.

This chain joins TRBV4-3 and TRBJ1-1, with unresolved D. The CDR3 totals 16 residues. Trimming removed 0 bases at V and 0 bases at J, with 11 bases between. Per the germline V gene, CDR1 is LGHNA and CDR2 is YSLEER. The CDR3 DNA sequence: TGCGCCAGCAGCCAAGATATGGATAGAATGAACACTGAAGCTTTCTTT. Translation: CASSQDMDRMNTEAFF.

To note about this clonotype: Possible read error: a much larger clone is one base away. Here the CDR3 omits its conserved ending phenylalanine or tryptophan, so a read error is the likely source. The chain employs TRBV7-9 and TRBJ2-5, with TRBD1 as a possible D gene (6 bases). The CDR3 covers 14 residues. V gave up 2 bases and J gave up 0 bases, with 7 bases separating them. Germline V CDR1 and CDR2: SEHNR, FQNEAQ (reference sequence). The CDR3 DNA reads TGTGCCAGCAGCTTACGGGACAACCAAGAGACCCAGTACATC. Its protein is CASSLRDNQETQYI.

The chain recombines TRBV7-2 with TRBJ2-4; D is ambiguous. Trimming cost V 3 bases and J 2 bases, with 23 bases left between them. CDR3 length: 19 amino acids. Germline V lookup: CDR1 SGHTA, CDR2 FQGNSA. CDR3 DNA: TGTGCCAGCAGCTTCCCAAGGGCAGATTGGGCTCAAACCAAAAACATTCAGTACTTC. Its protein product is CASSFPRADWAQTKNIQYF.

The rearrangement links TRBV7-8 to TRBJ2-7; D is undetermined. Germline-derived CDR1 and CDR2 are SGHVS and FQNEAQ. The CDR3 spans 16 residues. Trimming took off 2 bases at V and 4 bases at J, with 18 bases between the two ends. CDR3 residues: CASSLLSGQVAYEQYF. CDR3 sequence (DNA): TGTGCCAGCAGCTTACTATCTGGGCAGGTCGCTTACGAGCAGTACTTC.

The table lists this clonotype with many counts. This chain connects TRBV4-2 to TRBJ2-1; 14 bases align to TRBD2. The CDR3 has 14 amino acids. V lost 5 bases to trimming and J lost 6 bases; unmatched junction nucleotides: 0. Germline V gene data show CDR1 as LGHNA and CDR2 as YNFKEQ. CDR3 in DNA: TGTGCCAGCAGCGGGACTAGCGGGGGCAATGAGCAGTTCTTC. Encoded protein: CASSGTSGGNEQFF.

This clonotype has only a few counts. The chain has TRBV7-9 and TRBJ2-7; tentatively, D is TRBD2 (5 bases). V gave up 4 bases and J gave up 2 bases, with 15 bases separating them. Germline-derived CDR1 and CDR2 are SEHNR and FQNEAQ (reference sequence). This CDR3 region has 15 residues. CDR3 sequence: CASSSSGDFTYEQYF. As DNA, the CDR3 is TGTGCCAGCAGCTCATCCGGGGATTTCACCTACGAGCAGTACTTC.

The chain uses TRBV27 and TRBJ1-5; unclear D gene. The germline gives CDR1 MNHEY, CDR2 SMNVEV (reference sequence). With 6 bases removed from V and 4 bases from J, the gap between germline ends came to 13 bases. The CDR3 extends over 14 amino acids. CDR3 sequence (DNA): TGTGCCAGCAGCCCCAACCCAGATAATCAGCCCCAGCATTTT. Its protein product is CASSPNPDNQPQHF.

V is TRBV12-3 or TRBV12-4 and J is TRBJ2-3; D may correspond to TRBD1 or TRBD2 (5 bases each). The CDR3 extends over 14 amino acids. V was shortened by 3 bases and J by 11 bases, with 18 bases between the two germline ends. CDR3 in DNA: TGTGCCAGCAGTTTTTGGGACCAAGCGAATCAGCAGTATTTT. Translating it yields CASSFWDQANQQYF.

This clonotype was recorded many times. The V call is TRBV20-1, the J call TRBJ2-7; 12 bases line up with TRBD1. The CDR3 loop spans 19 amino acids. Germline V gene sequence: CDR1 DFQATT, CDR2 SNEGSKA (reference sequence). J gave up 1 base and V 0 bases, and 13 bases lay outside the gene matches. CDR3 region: CSAREPGQGATSGSYEQYF. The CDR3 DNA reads TGCAGTGCTAGAGAACCGGGACAGGGGGCGACTAGCGGTTCCTACGAGCAGTACTTC.

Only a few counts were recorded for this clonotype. The CDR3 DNA sequence: TGTGCCAGCAGCGCCGAAAGGACAGGGTTTGATGAGACCCAGTACTTC. Its translation is CASSAERTGFDETQYF. The chain links TRBV9 to TRBJ2-5; TRBD1 agrees at 8 bases. Trimming cost V 3 bases and J 5 bases; bases outside gene matches: 12. In germline, CDR1 is SGDLS, CDR2 YYNGEE. This CDR3 comprises 16 residues.

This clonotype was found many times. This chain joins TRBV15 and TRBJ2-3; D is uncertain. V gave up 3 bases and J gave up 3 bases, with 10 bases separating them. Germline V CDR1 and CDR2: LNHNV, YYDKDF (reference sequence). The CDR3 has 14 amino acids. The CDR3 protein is CATSSPTTTDTQYF. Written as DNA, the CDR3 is TGTGCCACCAGCAGCCCTACTACAACAGATACGCAGTATTTT.

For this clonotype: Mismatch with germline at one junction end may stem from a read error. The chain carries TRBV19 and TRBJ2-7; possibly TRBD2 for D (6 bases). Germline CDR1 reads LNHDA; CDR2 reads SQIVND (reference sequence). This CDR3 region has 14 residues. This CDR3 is CASSIDNRGNELYF. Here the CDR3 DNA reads TGTGCCAGTAGTATAGATAATCGGGGGAACGAGCTGTACTTC.

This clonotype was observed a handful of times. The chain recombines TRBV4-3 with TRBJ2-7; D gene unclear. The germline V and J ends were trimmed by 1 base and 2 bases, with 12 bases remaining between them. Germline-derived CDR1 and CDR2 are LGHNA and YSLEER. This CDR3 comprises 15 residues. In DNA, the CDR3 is TGCGCCAGCAGCCAAGGTCGTAACCCCACCTACGAGCAGTACTTC. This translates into CASSQGRNPTYEQYF.

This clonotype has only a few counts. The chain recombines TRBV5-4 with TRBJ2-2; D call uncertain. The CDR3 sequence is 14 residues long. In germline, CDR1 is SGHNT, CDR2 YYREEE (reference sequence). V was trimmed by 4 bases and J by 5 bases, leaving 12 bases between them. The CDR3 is CASSTSYRTGELFF. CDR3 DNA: TGTGCCAGCAGCACCTCCTATAGGACCGGGGAGCTGTTTTTT.

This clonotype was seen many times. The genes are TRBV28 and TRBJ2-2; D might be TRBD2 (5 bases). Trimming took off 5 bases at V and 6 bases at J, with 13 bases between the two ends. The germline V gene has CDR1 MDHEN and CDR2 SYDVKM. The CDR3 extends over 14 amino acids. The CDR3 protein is CASSPLSGAGELFF. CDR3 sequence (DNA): TGTGCCAGCAGTCCCCTATCCGGGGCCGGGGAGCTGTTTTTT.

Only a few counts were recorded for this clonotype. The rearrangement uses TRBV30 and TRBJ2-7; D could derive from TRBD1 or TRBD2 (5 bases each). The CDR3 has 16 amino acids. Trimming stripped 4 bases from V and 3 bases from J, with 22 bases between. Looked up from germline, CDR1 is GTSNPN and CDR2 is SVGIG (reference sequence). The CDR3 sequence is CAWTGTERKPFYEQYF. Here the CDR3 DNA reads TGTGCCTGGACCGGGACCGAACGTAAACCTTTCTACGAGCAGTACTTC.

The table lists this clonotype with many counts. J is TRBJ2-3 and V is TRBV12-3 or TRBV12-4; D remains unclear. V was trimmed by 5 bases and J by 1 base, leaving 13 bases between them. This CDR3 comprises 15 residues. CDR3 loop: CASSQVLLGTDTQYF. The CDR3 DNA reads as TGTGCCAGCAGTCAGGTTCTTCTAGGCACAGATACGCAGTATTTT.

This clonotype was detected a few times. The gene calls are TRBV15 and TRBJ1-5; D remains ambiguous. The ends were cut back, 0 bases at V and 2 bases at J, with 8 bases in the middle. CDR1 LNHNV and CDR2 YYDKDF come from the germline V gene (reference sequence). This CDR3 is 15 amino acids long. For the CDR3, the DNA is TGTGCCACCAGCAGAGATATGGGGTGCAATCAGCCCCAGCATTTT. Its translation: CATSRDMGCNQPQHF.

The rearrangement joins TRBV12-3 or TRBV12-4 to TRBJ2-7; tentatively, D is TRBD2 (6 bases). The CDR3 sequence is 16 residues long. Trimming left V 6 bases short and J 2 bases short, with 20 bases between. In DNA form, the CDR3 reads TGTGCCAGCAGGCATGCGGGGCGGACCATGGCCTACGAGCAGTACTTC. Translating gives CASRHAGRTMAYEQYF.

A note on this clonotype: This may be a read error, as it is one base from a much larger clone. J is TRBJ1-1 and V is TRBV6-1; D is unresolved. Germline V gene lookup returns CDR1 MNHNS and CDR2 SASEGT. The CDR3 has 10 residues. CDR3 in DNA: TGTGACAGCCCCAATCTGAATGGTTTCTTT. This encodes CDSPNLNGFF.

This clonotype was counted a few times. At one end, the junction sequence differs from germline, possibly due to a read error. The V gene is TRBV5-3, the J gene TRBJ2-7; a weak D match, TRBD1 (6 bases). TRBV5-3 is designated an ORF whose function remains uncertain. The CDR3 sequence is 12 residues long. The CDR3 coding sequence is TGTGCCAGCAGCTTGGGGGCGATGGGGCAGTACTTC. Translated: CASSLGAMGQYF.

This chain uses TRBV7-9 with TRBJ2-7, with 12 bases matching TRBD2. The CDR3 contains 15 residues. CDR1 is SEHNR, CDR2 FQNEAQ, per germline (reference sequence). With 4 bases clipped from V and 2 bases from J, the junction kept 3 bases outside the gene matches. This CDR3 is CASSWWTSGAYEQYF. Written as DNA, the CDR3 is TGTGCCAGCAGCTGGTGGACTAGCGGGGCCTACGAGCAGTACTTC.

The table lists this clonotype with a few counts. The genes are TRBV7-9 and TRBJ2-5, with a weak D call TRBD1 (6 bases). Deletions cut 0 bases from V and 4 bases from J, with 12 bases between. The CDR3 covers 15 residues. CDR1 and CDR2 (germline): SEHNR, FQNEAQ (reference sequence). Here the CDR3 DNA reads TGTGCCAGCAGCTTAGCGGGCCAGGGGCGAGAGACCCAGTACTTC. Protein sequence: CASSLAGQGRETQYF. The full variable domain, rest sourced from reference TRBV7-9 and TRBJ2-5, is DTGVSQNPRHKITKRGQNVTFRCDPISEHNRLYWYRQTLGQGPEFLTYFQNEAQLEKSRLLSDRFSAERPKGSFSTLEIQRTEQGDSAMYLCASSLAGQGRETQYFGPGTRLLVL.

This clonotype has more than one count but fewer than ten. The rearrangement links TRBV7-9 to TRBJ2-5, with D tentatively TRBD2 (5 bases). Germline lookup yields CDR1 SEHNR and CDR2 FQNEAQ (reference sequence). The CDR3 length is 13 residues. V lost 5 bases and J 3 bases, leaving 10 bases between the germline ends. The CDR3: CASSQAEKETQYF. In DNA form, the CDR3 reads TGTGCCAGCAGCCAAGCGGAGAAAGAGACCCAGTACTTC. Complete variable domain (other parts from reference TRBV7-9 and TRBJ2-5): DTGVSQNPRHKITKRGQNVTFRCDPISEHNRLYWYRQTLGQGPEFLTYFQNEAQLEKSRLLSDRFSAERPKGSFSTLEIQRTEQGDSAMYLCASSQAEKETQYFGPGTRLLVL.

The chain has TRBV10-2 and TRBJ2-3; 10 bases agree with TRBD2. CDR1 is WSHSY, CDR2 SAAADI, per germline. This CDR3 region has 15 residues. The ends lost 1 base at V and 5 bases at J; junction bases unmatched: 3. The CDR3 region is CASSELGLAQDTQYF. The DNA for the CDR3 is TGCGCCAGCAGTGAGTTGGGACTAGCGCAAGATACGCAGTATTTT.

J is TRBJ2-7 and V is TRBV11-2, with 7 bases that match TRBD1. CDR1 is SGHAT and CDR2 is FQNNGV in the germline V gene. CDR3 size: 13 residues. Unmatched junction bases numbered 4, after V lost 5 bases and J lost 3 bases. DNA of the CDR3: TGTGCCAGCAGCGGAAGGGACAGCTACGAGCAGTACTTC. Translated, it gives CASSGRDSYEQYF.

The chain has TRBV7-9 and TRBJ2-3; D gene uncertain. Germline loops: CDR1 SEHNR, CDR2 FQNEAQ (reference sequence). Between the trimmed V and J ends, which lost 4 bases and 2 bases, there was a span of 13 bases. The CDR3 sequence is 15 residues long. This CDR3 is CASSSSGTFTDTQYF. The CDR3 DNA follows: TGTGCCAGCAGCTCATCCGGCACATTCACAGATACGCAGTATTTT.

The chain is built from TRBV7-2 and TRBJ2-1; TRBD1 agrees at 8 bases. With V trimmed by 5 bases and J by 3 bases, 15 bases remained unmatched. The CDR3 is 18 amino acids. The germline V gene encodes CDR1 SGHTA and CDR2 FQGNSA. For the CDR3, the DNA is TGTGCCAGCAGCCCATGGGACAGGCGAAAGTATAGCTACAATGAGCAGTTCTTC. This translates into CASSPWDRRKYSYNEQFF.

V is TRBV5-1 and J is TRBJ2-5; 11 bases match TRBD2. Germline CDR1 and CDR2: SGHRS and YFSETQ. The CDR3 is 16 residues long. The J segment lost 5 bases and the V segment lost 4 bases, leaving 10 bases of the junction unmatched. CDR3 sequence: CASSQTSGVQRETQYF. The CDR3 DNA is TGCGCCAGCAGCCAGACTAGCGGGGTCCAGCGGGAGACCCAGTACTTC.

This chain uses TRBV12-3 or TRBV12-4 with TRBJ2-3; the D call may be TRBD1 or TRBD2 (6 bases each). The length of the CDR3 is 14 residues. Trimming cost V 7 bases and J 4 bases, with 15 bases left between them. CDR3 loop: CASTRDTDADTQYF. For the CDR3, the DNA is TGTGCCAGCACGCGGGACACTGACGCAGATACGCAGTATTTT.

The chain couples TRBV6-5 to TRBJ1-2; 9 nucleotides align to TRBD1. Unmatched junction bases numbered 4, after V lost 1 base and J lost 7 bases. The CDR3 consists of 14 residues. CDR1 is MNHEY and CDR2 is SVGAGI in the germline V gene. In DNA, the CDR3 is TGTGCCAGCAGTTACTACAGGGGGCTGTCTGGCTACACCTTC. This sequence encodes CASSYYRGLSGYTF.